Each of the 19 T cell receptor beta chains below was sequenced from the same sample in a study of OX40 agonist ivuxolimab in advanced cancers. The library was obtained by the immunoSEQ multiplex PCR assay. Drawn from immuneACCESS, this table holds only the in-frame rearrangements with V and J called that TCRdb kept. Clones are partly lost; checked studies trace under half to an unresolved V gene and leave the rest unexplained. The sample includes fewer than 120,000 clones, with approximately 89% observed a single time. The top ten constitute 0.27% of the sample. The sample here was CD4+ or CD8+ T cells sorted from blood, taken in a trial of the OX40 agonist ivuxolimab. All receptors derive from an adult with an advanced solid tumor such as melanoma, head and neck, liver or kidney cancer.

This chain connects TRBV30 to TRBJ1-1; D call uncertain. This CDR3 is built from 14 residues. V gave up 0 bases and J gave up 0 bases, with 8 bases separating them. Germline CDR1 reads GTSNPN; CDR2 reads SVGIG (reference sequence). The CDR3 nucleotides are TGTGCCTGGAGTGTCGGTCTCCTGAACACTGAAGCTTTCTTT. Its protein is CAWSVGLLNTEAFF.

The chain recombines TRBV7-2 with TRBJ1-6, with 8 bases matching TRBD1. The CDR3 loop spans 15 amino acids. Germline CDR1 is SGHTA and CDR2 is FQGNSA. V was clipped by 6 bases and J by 6 bases; unmatched bases: 7. CDR3 bases: TGTGCCAGCAGTCAGCAGACAGGGGCTAATTCACCCCTCCACTTT. Amino acid sequence: CASSQQTGANSPLHF.

V usage is TRBV7-8 and J usage is TRBJ2-1; TRBD2 agrees at 10 bases. Germline V gene lookup returns CDR1 SGHVS and CDR2 FQNEAQ. The CDR3 loop spans 15 amino acids. V trimming: 4 bases; J trimming: 2 bases; junction bases outside the gene matches: 2. CDR3 loop: CASSSTSGAYNEQFF. In nucleotides, the CDR3 is TGTGCCAGCAGCTCTACTAGCGGGGCCTACAATGAGCAGTTCTTC.

The V gene is TRBV5-1, the J gene TRBJ2-4; D call uncertain. The V and J ends lost 0 bases and 3 bases respectively, with 7 bases between them. The length of the CDR3 is 14 residues. Germline CDR1 is SGHRS and CDR2 is YFSETQ. The CDR3 loop is CASSLDDDKNIQYF. The DNA of the CDR3 is TGCGCCAGCAGCTTGGATGACGACAAAAACATTCAGTACTTC.

This clone was seen only once. The gene calls are TRBV5-1 and TRBJ1-3; no clear D. This CDR3 has 15 amino acids. CDR1 SGHRS and CDR2 YFSETQ come from the germline V gene. The V end lost 4 bases, the J end lost 0 bases, and 11 bases lay between the germline ends. The CDR3: CASSIGTSSGNTIYF. Here the CDR3 DNA reads TGCGCCAGCAGCATAGGAACAAGCTCTGGAAACACCATATATTTT.

The chain joins TRBV18 to TRBJ2-7; D is perhaps TRBD1 (6 bases). The CDR3 has 15 residues. From germline, CDR1 is KGHSH and CDR2 LQKENI. V lost 3 bases and J 5 bases, leaving 17 bases between the germline ends. This CDR3 reads CASSPSLTGIHEQYF. CDR3 bases: TGTGCCAGCTCACCTTCCCTAACAGGGATCCACGAGCAGTACTTC.

This clone was seen a few times. The same CDR3 arises from other DNA sequences in this sample as well. This chain joins TRBV19 and TRBJ1-5, with 7 bases fitting TRBD1. V shed 5 bases and J 4 bases; nucleotides not matched to a gene: 8. This CDR3 has 15 amino acids. Germline assignment: CDR1 LNHDA and CDR2 SQIVND (reference sequence). The CDR3 is CASSPRQGRNQPQHF. The CDR3 DNA reads as TGTGCCAGTAGTCCGCGACAGGGTAGGAATCAGCCCCAGCATTTT. The variable domain in full, with the rest retrieved from reference TRBV19 and TRBJ1-5, is DGGITQSPKYLFRKEGQNVTLSCEQNLNHDAMYWYRQDPGQGLRLIYYSQIVNDFQKGDIAEGYSVSREKKESFPLTVTSAQKNPTAFYLCASSPRQGRNQPQHFGDGTRLSIL.

The J gene is TRBJ2-5, the V gene TRBV27, with a weak D call TRBD2 (6 bases). Germline CDR1 and CDR2: MNHEY and SMNVEV (reference sequence). The CDR3 runs to 13 residues. The germline V and J ends were trimmed by 2 bases and 5 bases, with 9 bases remaining between them. Written as DNA, the CDR3 is TGTGCCAGCAGTTTAGGGGCGGGGGAGACCCAGTACTTC. It codes for CASSLGAGETQYF.

CDR3 coding DNA: TGCGCCAGCAGCCTCACTCCGACAGAAAACTCTGGAAACACCATATATTTT. It translates to CASSLTPTENSGNTIYF. The J gene is TRBJ1-3, the V gene TRBV4-1; D might be TRBD1 (5 bases). The CDR3 contains 17 residues. The V end was cut by 4 bases, the J end by 0 bases, with 16 bases between. Germline lookup yields CDR1 MGHRA and CDR2 YSYEKL.

The CDR3 region has the DNA TGCGCCAGCAGCTGGGTGACAGGGGGCAGAGAATCAACAGATACGCAGTATTTT. It translates to CASSWVTGGRESTDTQYF. The V call is TRBV5-1, the J call TRBJ2-3, with TRBD1 identical over 10 bases. The CDR3 is 18 residues long. Germline values: CDR1 SGHRS, CDR2 YFSETQ. J gave up 3 bases and V 3 bases, and 13 bases lay outside the gene matches.

This rearrangement joins TRBV7-2 to TRBJ2-7; D gene uncertain. V dropped 1 base and J dropped 1 base, with 8 bases sitting between them. CDR3 length: 14 amino acids. Germline values: CDR1 SGHTA, CDR2 FQGNSA. The CDR3 reads CASSLGPRSYEQYF. The CDR3 DNA reads as TGTGCCAGCAGCTTAGGTCCGAGGTCCTACGAGCAGTACTTC.

The chain links TRBV5-5 to TRBJ2-1; perhaps TRBD1 as D (6 bases). Germline CDR1 reads SGHKS; CDR2 reads YYEKEE (reference sequence). The V end lost 4 bases, the J end lost 7 bases, and 12 bases lay between the germline ends. This CDR3 spans 13 amino acids. In DNA, the CDR3 is TGTGCCAGCAGCACCTTAACAGGGAATGAGCAGTTCTTC. Protein product: CASSTLTGNEQFF.

The chain joins TRBV19 to TRBJ2-7, with 9 bases fitting TRBD1. This CDR3 spans 15 amino acids. CDR1 is LNHDA and CDR2 is SQIVND in the germline V gene (reference sequence). V lost 4 bases and J lost 5; bases outside the gene matches: 9. CDR3 in amino acids: CASSTRDRDGDEQYF. The DNA for the CDR3 is TGTGCCAGTAGTACTCGGGACAGGGACGGCGACGAGCAGTACTTC. Looking up the rest from reference TRBV19 and TRBJ2-7 gives the full variable domain: DGGITQSPKYLFRKEGQNVTLSCEQNLNHDAMYWYRQDPGQGLRLIYYSQIVNDFQKGDIAEGYSVSREKKESFPLTVTSAQKNPTAFYLCASSTRDRDGDEQYFGPGTRLTVT.

V and J are TRBV4-3 and TRBJ1-2, with unresolved D. Trimming removed 1 base at V and 2 bases at J, with 8 bases between. The V gene's germline CDR1 is LGHNA and CDR2 YSLEER. This CDR3 has 14 amino acids. CDR3 residues: CASSQGVENYGYTF. DNA for the CDR3: TGCGCCAGCAGCCAAGGCGTTGAAAACTATGGCTACACCTTC.

This clone was detected once. V gene TRBV5-1 combines with J gene TRBJ1-3, with a weak D call TRBD1 (6 bases). The CDR3 extends over 16 amino acids. Trimming stripped 1 base from V and 0 bases from J, with 11 bases between. Germline V gives CDR1 SGHRS, CDR2 YFSETQ. The CDR3 sequence: CASSLQGFRSGNTIYF. DNA of the CDR3: TGCGCCAGCAGCTTGCAGGGGTTTCGCTCTGGAAACACCATATATTTT.

The gene calls are TRBV10-3 and TRBJ2-7; D perhaps matches TRBD1 (6 bases). Trimming left V 4 bases short and J 3 bases short, with 10 bases between. This CDR3 comprises 13 residues. The germline CDR1 and CDR2 sequences are ENHRY and SYGVKD. This CDR3 reads CAISAGQSYEQYF. The CDR3 nucleotides read TGTGCCATCAGTGCCGGACAGAGCTACGAGCAGTACTTC.

V is TRBV6-5 and J is TRBJ1-1, with D uncertain. The germline CDR1 and CDR2 sequences are MNHEY and SVGAGI. V lost 0 bases, J lost 0 bases, and 2 bases lay in between. This CDR3 is 13 amino acids long. CDR3 protein: CASSYSVNTEAFF. The CDR3 coding sequence is TGTGCCAGCAGTTACTCGGTGAACACTGAAGCTTTCTTT.

This chain uses TRBV28 with TRBJ2-7; possibly TRBD2 for D (6 bases). The length of the CDR3 is 13 residues. Germline CDR1 is MDHEN and CDR2 is SYDVKM. Trimming pared 8 bases from V and 3 bases from J, leaving 14 bases between. Here the CDR3 DNA reads TGTGCCAGCTTAGCGGAGACCGGCTACGAGCAGTACTTC. Translating it yields CASLAETGYEQYF.

This sequence joins TRBV5-1 and TRBJ2-3; D unclear. Germline V gene data show CDR1 as SGHRS and CDR2 as YFSETQ. Trimming stripped 3 bases from V and 1 base from J, with 6 bases between. The CDR3 loop spans 13 amino acids. The CDR3 loop is CASSYPRTDTQYF. The CDR3, as DNA: TGCGCCAGCAGCTACCCACGCACAGATACGCAGTATTTT.